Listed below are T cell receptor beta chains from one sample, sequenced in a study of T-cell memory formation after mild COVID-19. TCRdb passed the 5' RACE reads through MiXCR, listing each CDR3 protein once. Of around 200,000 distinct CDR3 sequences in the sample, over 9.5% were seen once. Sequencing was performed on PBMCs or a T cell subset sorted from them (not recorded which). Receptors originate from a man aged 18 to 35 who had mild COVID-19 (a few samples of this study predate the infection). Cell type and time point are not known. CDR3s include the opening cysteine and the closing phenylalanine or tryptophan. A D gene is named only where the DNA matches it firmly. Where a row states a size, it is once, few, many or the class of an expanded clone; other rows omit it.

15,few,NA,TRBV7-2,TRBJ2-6,CASSLVDSGANVLTF,TGTGCCAGCAGCTTAGTAGATTCTGGGGCCAACGTCCTGACTTTC
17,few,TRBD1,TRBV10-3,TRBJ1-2,CAISEGEGTGRGVGYTF,TGTGCCATCAGTGAAGGGGAAGGGACAGGGCGCGGAGTTGGCTACACCTTC
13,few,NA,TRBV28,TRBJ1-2,CASSFFGGYGYTF,TGTGCCAGCAGTTTTTTTGGGGGCTATGGCTACACCTTC
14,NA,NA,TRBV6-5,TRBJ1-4,CASSYSLQGPRLFF,TGTGCCAGCAGTTACTCACTACAGGGCCCTAGACTGTTTTTT
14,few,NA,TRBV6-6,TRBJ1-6,CASIGTTGNSPLHF,TGTGCCAGCATAGGAACTACAGGGAATTCACCCCTCCACTTT
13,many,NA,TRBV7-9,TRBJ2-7,CASSLGEGREQYF,TGTGCCAGCAGCTTAGGGGAAGGGCGCGAGCAGTACTTC
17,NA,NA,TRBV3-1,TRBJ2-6,CASSQAELLSGANVLTF,TGTGCCAGCAGCCAAGCGGAGCTTTTATCTGGGGCCAACGTCCTGACTTTC
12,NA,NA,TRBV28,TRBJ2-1,CASSLVIGEQFF,TGTGCCAGCAGTTTGGTTATCGGTGAGCAGTTCTTC
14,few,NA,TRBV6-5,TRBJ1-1,CASSYGPSIREAFF,TGTGCCAGCAGTTACGGGCCCTCTATCCGGGAAGCTTTCTTT
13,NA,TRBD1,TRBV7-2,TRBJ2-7,CASSIQGTYEQYF,TGTGCCAGCAGCATACAGGGGACCTACGAGCAGTACTTC
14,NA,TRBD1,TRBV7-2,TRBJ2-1,CASSREGQGREQFF,TGTGCCAGCAGCCGTGAGGGACAGGGACGGGAGCAGTTCTTC
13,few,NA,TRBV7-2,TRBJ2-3,CASSLHGEDTQYF,TGTGCCAGCAGCTTACACGGTGAAGATACGCAGTATTTT
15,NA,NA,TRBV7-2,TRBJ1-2,CASSWGRDPNYGYTF,TGTGCCAGCAGCTGGGGAAGGGACCCTAACTATGGCTACACCTTC
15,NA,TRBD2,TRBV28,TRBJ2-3,CASNLAGGMADTQYF,TGTGCCAGCAACCTAGCGGGGGGGATGGCAGATACGCAGTATTTT
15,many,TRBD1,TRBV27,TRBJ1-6,CASSLLDRINSPLHF,TGTGCCAGCAGTTTATTGGACAGGATAAATTCACCCCTCCACTTT
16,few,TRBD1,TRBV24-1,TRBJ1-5,CATSEEGQAVNQPQHF,TGTGCCACCAGTGAGGAGGGACAGGCCGTAAATCAGCCCCAGCATTTT
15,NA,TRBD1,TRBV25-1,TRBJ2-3,CASTAFTGGTDTQYF,TGTGCCAGCACCGCGTTTACAGGGGGCACAGATACGCAGTATTTT
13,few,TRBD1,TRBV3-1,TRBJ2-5,CASRGPRGETQYF,TGTGCCAGCAGAGGCCCCAGGGGGGAGACCCAGTACTTC
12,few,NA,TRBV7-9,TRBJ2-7,CASRRLEGEQYF,TGTGCCAGCAGGCGACTAGAGGGCGAGCAGTACTTC
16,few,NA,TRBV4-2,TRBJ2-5,CASSQAAGQPQETQYF,TGTGCCAGCAGCCAAGCAGCCGGACAGCCTCAAGAGACCCAGTACTTC
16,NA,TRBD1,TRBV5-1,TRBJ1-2,CASGLVAGQGYSGYTF,TGCGCCAGCGGCTTGGTTGCCGGACAGGGTTATAGTGGCTACACCTTC
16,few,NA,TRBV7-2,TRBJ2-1,CASSLVSQSSYNEQFF,TGTGCCAGCAGCTTAGTTAGCCAGAGCTCCTACAATGAGCAGTTCTTC